Below are 20 T cell receptor beta chains sequenced from a single sample in a study of patients and donors after allogeneic stem cell transplantation. TCRdb independently ran MiXCR on the RT-PCR reads; one entry per CDR3 protein. The profile shows 70,000 to 100,000 distinct CDR3 sequences, less than 5% of them singletons. Input material: blood, either unsorted or a sorted T cell fraction (not recorded which). These TCRs come from a human donor who was either an allogeneic HSCT recipient or a stem cell or donor lymphocyte infusion donor (not recorded which). It is not recorded whose cells these are; they may come from a transplant donor.

This clonotype is medium-sized. The chain joins TRBV20-1 to TRBJ1-1; D is possibly TRBD1 (6 bases). Germline V CDR1 and CDR2: DFQATT, SNEGSKA (reference sequence). CDR3 length equals 17 residues. Trimming removed 2 bases from V and 10 bases from J, with 29 bases in between. CDR3 in amino acids: CSARWVNRARRGYGAFF. The CDR3 DNA reads as TGCAGTGCTAGATGGGTAAACAGGGCCCGCCGTGGATACGGAGCTTTCTTT.

V gene TRBV20-1 combines with J gene TRBJ2-7; D may be TRBD2 (5 bases). The CDR3 contains 15 residues. CDR1 is DFQATT and CDR2 is SNEGSKA in the germline V gene (reference sequence). Trimming shortened V by 6 bases and J by 0 bases, and 18 bases separated the two germline ends. CDR3 sequence (DNA): TGCAGTGCAGACCGCGGGCCAGTCTACTCCTACGAGCAGTACTTC. Its protein is CSADRGPVYSYEQYF.

This clonotype was counted many times. V usage is TRBV28 and J usage is TRBJ2-3, with 11 bases matching TRBD2. The CDR3 sequence is 14 residues long. V dropped 7 bases and J dropped 2; count of bases not matched to a gene: 2. CDR1 MDHEN and CDR2 SYDVKM come from the germline V gene. CDR3 nucleotide sequence: TGTGCCAGCACTAGCGGGGGGAACACAGATACGCAGTATTTT. It specifies CASTSGGNTDTQYF.

This clonotype appeared many times. J is TRBJ2-6 and V is TRBV2, with unresolved D. Trimming took 3 bases from V and 6 from J, leaving 9 bases between them. Germline CDR1 is SNHLY and CDR2 is FYNNEI. The CDR3 runs 14 residues. CDR3 coding DNA: TGTGCCAGCAGTGATGGTGTATTGGCCAACGTCCTGACTTTC. Translating it yields CASSDGVLANVLTF. The variable domain in full, with the rest retrieved from reference TRBV2 and TRBJ2-6, is EPEVTQTPSHQVTQMGQEVILRCVPISNHLYFYWYRQILGQKVEFLVSFYNNEISEKSEIFDDQFSVERPDGSNFTLKIRSTKLEDSAMYFCASSDGVLANVLTFGAGSRLTVL.

The gene calls are TRBV6-1 and TRBJ2-7; D call uncertain. CDR3 length: 13 amino acids. Germline V lookup: CDR1 MNHNS, CDR2 SASEGT. The V end lost 1 base, the J end lost 6 bases, and 10 bases lay between the germline ends. The CDR3 protein is CASSEGPAAEQYF. The DNA for the CDR3 is TGTGCCAGCAGTGAAGGACCGGCAGCCGAGCAGTACTTC.

There are many counts of this clonotype. This chain links TRBV29-1 with TRBJ2-7, with 10 positions matching TRBD1. CDR1 SQVTM and CDR2 ANQGSEA come from the germline V gene. The CDR3 loop spans 13 amino acids. After removal of 7 bases from V and 3 bases from J, the junction contained 6 bases not matched to a gene. Here the CDR3 DNA reads TGCAGCGCCCGACAGGGGGCGTACTACGAGCAGTACTTC. Translation gives CSARQGAYYEQYF.

This clonotype was observed at least ten times. The chain employs TRBV20-1 and TRBJ1-3; D ambiguous. V dropped 6 bases and J dropped 4 bases, with 10 bases sitting between them. The CDR3 extends over 12 amino acids. Germline V CDR1 and CDR2: DFQATT, SNEGSKA (reference sequence). CDR3 sequence (DNA): TGCAGTGCGTCAAAAGAGGGAAACACCATATATTTT. It is translated as CSASKEGNTIYF.

This clonotype was seen a few times. Here the CDR3 DNA reads TGTGCCAGCAGCTTGCCTGGATCAAACAATGAGCAGTTCTTC. Encoded protein: CASSLPGSNNEQFF. This chain connects TRBV5-4 to TRBJ2-1; D not certain. Per germline, CDR1 SGHNT and CDR2 YYREEE (reference sequence). The CDR3 loop spans 14 amino acids. Between the trimmed V and J ends, which lost 1 base and 5 bases, there was a span of 10 bases. Full variable domain (rest looked up from reference TRBV5-4 and TRBJ2-1): ETGVTQSPTHLIKTRGQQVTLRCSSQSGHNTVSWYQQALGQGPQFIFQYYREEENGRGNFPPRFSGLQFPNYSSELNVNALELDDSALYLCASSLPGSNNEQFFGPGTRLTVL.

This clonotype was observed many times. This chain connects TRBV11-2 to TRBJ1-1, with D possibly TRBD1 on 5 matching bases. Germline V gene data show CDR1 as SGHAT and CDR2 as FQNNGV. The CDR3 loop spans 13 amino acids. V was pared by 2 bases and J by 11 bases, with 15 bases between. For the CDR3, the DNA is TGTGCCAGCAGCTTAACAGGAGGGGTATGGGCTTTCTTT. Translating it yields CASSLTGGVWAFF.

This clonotype was recorded at least ten times. V usage is TRBV7-2 and J usage is TRBJ2-1; D tentatively reads TRBD1 or TRBD2 (7 bases each). The CDR3 is 15 amino acids. V dropped 5 bases and J dropped 7 bases, with 18 bases sitting between them. Germline lookup yields CDR1 SGHTA and CDR2 FQGNSA. The CDR3 bases are TGTGCCAGCAGCCCCAGGGGGGGCCGTTGGAATGAGCAGTTCTTC. This sequence encodes CASSPRGGRWNEQFF.

This clonotype was counted at least ten times. The chain uses TRBV11-2 and TRBJ1-3; no clear D. The V and J ends lost 4 bases and 3 bases respectively, with 10 bases between them. Per germline, CDR1 SGHAT and CDR2 FQNNGV. The CDR3 consists of 14 residues. CDR3: CASSSPRIGNTIYF. The DNA for the CDR3 is TGTGCCAGCAGCTCCCCTAGAATTGGAAACACCATATATTTT.

This clonotype has a count of ten or more. The rearrangement uses TRBV10-3 and TRBJ2-3, with D tentatively TRBD1 (5 bases). The length of the CDR3 is 15 residues. V shed 4 bases and J shed 0 bases, with 11 bases lying between them. CDR1 and CDR2 (germline): ENHRY, SYGVKD. The CDR3 region has the DNA TGTGCCATCAGTGGGACACAATCTAGCACAGATACGCAGTATTTT. It encodes CAISGTQSSTDTQYF.

This clonotype came up a few times. The CDR3 bases are TGTGCCAGCTCACCGGGACAGCAGAATCAGCCCCAGCATTTT. Its protein is CASSPGQQNQPQHF. The V call is TRBV18, the J call TRBJ1-5, with TRBD1 matching over 7 bases. The CDR3 length is 14 residues. Germline V gives CDR1 KGHSH, CDR2 LQKENI. The V segment lost 3 bases and the J segment 4 bases; nucleotides outside the gene matches: 3. Based on the CDR3 plus reference TRBV18 and TRBJ1-5, the full variable domain is NAGVMQNPRHLVRRRGQEARLRCSPMKGHSHVYWYRQLPEEGLKFMVYLQKENIIDESGMPKERFSAEFPKEGPSILRIQQVVRGDSAAYFCASSPGQQNQPQHFGDGTRLSIL.

This clonotype was seen many times. The chain uses TRBV6-1 and TRBJ2-1, with D hard to call. The germline V gene encodes CDR1 MNHNS and CDR2 SASEGT. The CDR3 covers 13 residues. Trimming left V 10 bases short and J 1 base short, with 11 bases between. CDR3 sequence: CATRGFSYNEQFF. DNA of the CDR3: TGTGCCACCCGCGGTTTTTCCTACAATGAGCAGTTCTTC.

This clonotype appeared many times. V and J are TRBV27 and TRBJ1-1, with 8 bases fitting TRBD1. This CDR3 spans 15 amino acids. CDR1 and CDR2 (germline): MNHEY, SMNVEV (reference sequence). V was pared by 6 bases and J by 0 bases, with 6 bases of the junction left unmatched. The CDR3 sequence is CASRVRTGMNTEAFF. The CDR3, as DNA: TGTGCCAGCAGAGTCCGGACAGGGATGAACACTGAAGCTTTCTTT.

The sample holds many counts of this clonotype. The chain is built from TRBV7-8 and TRBJ1-1, with unresolved D. The CDR3 sequence is 15 residues long. Trimming took off 5 bases at V and 0 bases at J, with 13 bases between the two ends. Germline CDR1 SGHVS, CDR2 FQNEAQ. The CDR3 here is CASSPITGMNTEAFF. The CDR3 bases are TGTGCCAGCAGCCCGATCACCGGGATGAACACTGAAGCTTTCTTT.

The chain links TRBV4-1 to TRBJ2-1; the match to TRBD1 covers 8 bases. Germline CDR1 reads MGHRA; CDR2 reads YSYEKL. The CDR3 has 18 residues. Trimming removed 4 bases from V and 6 bases from J; junction bases left unmatched: 17. The CDR3 protein is CASSPFVDRDRRGNEQFF. The DNA of the CDR3 is TGCGCCAGCAGCCCATTTGTGGACCGGGACAGGCGGGGCAATGAGCAGTTCTTC.

In its sample, this clonotype was seen many times. The chain links TRBV7-8 to TRBJ2-7; TRBD2 agrees at 10 bases. This CDR3 spans 15 amino acids. The ends lost 5 bases at V and 7 bases at J; junction bases unmatched: 11. Germline CDR1 and CDR2: SGHVS and FQNEAQ. CDR3 protein: CASSRTLAGDEEQYF. The CDR3 DNA reads TGTGCCAGCAGCCGGACCCTAGCGGGAGATGAGGAGCAGTACTTC.

This clonotype was observed a handful of times. The chain is built from TRBV28 and TRBJ1-5, with no clear D. The CDR3 is 14 residues long. Trimming took 4 bases from V and 5 from J, leaving 12 bases between them. The V gene's germline CDR1 is MDHEN and CDR2 SYDVKM. In DNA, the CDR3 is TGTGCCAGCAGTTGGAAAGGGCGGCATCAGCCCCAGCATTTT. It encodes CASSWKGRHQPQHF.

This clonotype came up many times. The chain employs TRBV30 and TRBJ1-1, with no clear D. Trimming cost V 3 bases and J 7 bases, with 18 bases left between them. Germline V gene lookup returns CDR1 GTSNPN and CDR2 SVGIG (reference sequence). CDR3 length: 14 amino acids. The CDR3 is CAWRRTRVAYEAFF. The CDR3, as DNA: TGTGCCTGGAGACGTACGAGGGTGGCCTATGAAGCTTTCTTT.